Sequencing of this T cell receptor beta chain was carried out in a study of CD8 T cells in ankylosing spondylitis. Only a few counts were recorded for this clonotype. Trimming removed 1 base from V and 4 bases from J, with 8 bases in between. The CDR3 has 15 residues. CDR1 SGHTA and CDR2 FQGNSA come from the germline V gene. TCRdb re-derived calls from the 5' RACE reads in MiXCR, one entry per CDR3 protein. The sample lists roughly 91,000 distinct CDR3 sequences, about 8.3% seen once, with 9.9% in the top ten. The chain employs TRBV7-2 and TRBJ2-6; D unresolved. This clonotype was obtained from a male donor with ankylosing spondylitis or in good health (not recorded which). Material for sequencing was blood, either unsorted or a sorted T cell fraction (not recorded which). In nucleotides, the CDR3 is TGTGCCAGCAGCTTAGACGGCCCCGGGGCCAACGTCCTGACTTTC. It is translated as CASSLDGPGANVLTF.